These 28 T cell receptor beta chains originate from one sample sequenced in a study of siplizumab effects on memory and regulatory T cells. TCRdb's copy holds only in-frame clones and misses some; the assay was immunoSEQ multiplex PCR. This sample carries fewer than 70,000 clones, around nine tenths of them seen once, and the ten largest clones take about 1.5%. Source material: Tregs sorted from blood. The receptors were gathered from a human donor in good health.

This chain links TRBV7-2 with TRBJ2-7; D gene ambiguous. With 2 bases removed from V and 6 bases from J, the gap between germline ends came to 8 bases. Germline assignment: CDR1 SGHTA and CDR2 FQGNSA. The CDR3 loop spans 12 amino acids. The CDR3 nucleotides read TGTGCCAGCAGCTTAAGGGTTGCCGAGCAGTACTTC. This sequence encodes CASSLRVAEQYF.

This CDR3 is CASSLLVGYTF. The CDR3 bases are TGCGCCAGCAGCCTACTGGTTGGCTACACCTTC. The chain carries TRBV5-1 and TRBJ1-2; D is unclear. Per germline, CDR1 SGHRS and CDR2 YFSETQ. The CDR3 length is 11 residues. The V end lost 4 bases, the J end lost 7 bases, and 8 bases lay between the germline ends. Using reference TRBV5-1 and TRBJ1-2 for the parts outside the CDR3, the full variable domain is KAGVTQTPRYLIKTRGQQVTLSCSPISGHRSVSWYQQTPGQGLQFLFEYFSETQRNKGNFPGRFSGRQFSNSRSEMNVSTLELGDSALYLCASSLLVGYTFGSGTRLTVV.

This sequence joins TRBV19 and TRBJ1-3; D is possibly TRBD1 (5 bases). This CDR3 spans 15 amino acids. In germline, CDR1 is LNHDA, CDR2 SQIVND (reference sequence). V lost 3 bases, J lost 3 bases, and 12 bases lay in between. CDR3: CASSINSGYGNTIYF. CDR3 DNA: TGTGCCAGTAGTATTAACTCAGGGTATGGAAACACCATATATTTT. Based on the CDR3 plus reference TRBV19 and TRBJ1-3, the full variable domain is DGGITQSPKYLFRKEGQNVTLSCEQNLNHDAMYWYRQDPGQGLRLIYYSQIVNDFQKGDIAEGYSVSREKKESFPLTVTSAQKNPTAFYLCASSINSGYGNTIYFGEGSWLTVV.

V and J are TRBV10-3 and TRBJ2-2; 7 bases match TRBD1. The germline V gene has CDR1 ENHRY and CDR2 SYGVKD. This CDR3 has 13 residues. The J segment lost 5 bases and the V segment lost 6 bases, leaving 3 bases of the junction unmatched. The CDR3 protein is CAISGTVTGELFF. The CDR3 nucleotides are TGTGCCATCAGCGGGACAGTAACCGGGGAGCTGTTTTTT.

V usage is TRBV5-1 and J usage is TRBJ1-4; unclear D gene. Germline V gene sequence: CDR1 SGHRS, CDR2 YFSETQ. The CDR3 totals 14 residues. Trimming removed 2 bases from V and 7 bases from J, with 12 bases in between. The CDR3 loop reads CASSFSGNGEKLFF. CDR3 sequence (DNA): TGCGCCAGCAGCTTCTCCGGGAATGGTGAAAAACTGTTTTTT.

V and J are TRBV10-3 and TRBJ2-1; TRBD2 matches at 9 bases. CDR1 and CDR2 from the germline V gene are ENHRY and SYGVKD. The CDR3 has 13 residues. Written as DNA, the CDR3 is TGTGCGTCCGGGCTAGCGGGAAACAATGAGCAGTTCTTC. Amino acid sequence: CASGLAGNNEQFF.

The chain links TRBV6-5 to TRBJ2-7, with 9 bases that match TRBD2. Germline V gene data show CDR1 as MNHEY and CDR2 as SVGAGI. The length of the CDR3 is 12 residues. Trimming cost V 8 bases and J 6 bases; bases outside gene matches: 5. This CDR3 reads CASSAGGPEQYF. As DNA, the CDR3 is TGTGCCAGCTCAGCGGGAGGTCCCGAGCAGTACTTC.

The chain joins TRBV6-5 to TRBJ2-1; 11 positions match TRBD2. CDR1 and CDR2 (germline): MNHEY, SVGAGI. V shed 8 bases and J 7 bases; nucleotides not matched to a gene: 10. This CDR3 has 15 amino acids. CDR3 nucleotides: TGTGCCAGCGGAAAACTAGCGGGAGATGGAAATGAGCAGTTCTTC. Residues: CASGKLAGDGNEQFF.

The rearrangement links TRBV7-8 to TRBJ1-1, with TRBD1 as a possible D gene (5 bases). Germline CDR1 and CDR2: SGHVS and FQNEAQ. Trimming stripped 2 bases from V and 0 bases from J, with 10 bases between. The CDR3 runs 15 residues. Here the CDR3 reads CASSLIKGLNTEAFF. The CDR3 DNA reads as TGTGCCAGCAGCTTAATAAAGGGGTTGAACACTGAAGCTTTCTTT.

J is TRBJ1-2 and V is TRBV18, with 7 bases aligning to TRBD1. V was clipped by 6 bases and J by 2 bases; unmatched bases: 6. Germline loops: CDR1 KGHSH, CDR2 LQKENI. CDR3 length: 14 amino acids. The CDR3 nucleotides read TGTGCCAGCTCTCCGGGACAGACAAACTATGGCTACACCTTC. This codes for CASSPGQTNYGYTF.

The CDR3 sequence is CASSSLSSGNTIYF. The CDR3 DNA is TGTGCCAGCAGCTCCCTCTCGTCTGGAAACACCATATATTTT. The gene calls are TRBV7-6 and TRBJ1-3; D gene uncertain. Trimming left V 4 bases short and J 1 base short, with 8 bases between. CDR3 size: 14 residues. Germline V gene sequence: CDR1 SGHVS, CDR2 FNYEAQ.

V is TRBV18 and J is TRBJ2-1; TRBD2 might be the D (6 bases). The CDR3 is 16 residues long. Germline assignment: CDR1 KGHSH and CDR2 LQKENI. V was shortened by 0 bases and J by 0 bases, with 9 bases between the two germline ends. The CDR3 DNA is TGTGCCAGCTCACCACCGGTCGGGAGCTCCTACAATGAGCAGTTCTTC. It specifies CASSPPVGSSYNEQFF.

This chain uses TRBV19 with TRBJ1-1; D is possibly TRBD1 (6 bases). V was shortened by 4 bases and J by 6 bases, with 21 bases between the two germline ends. The CDR3 is 16 residues long. Per the germline V gene, CDR1 is LNHDA and CDR2 is SQIVND (reference sequence). The CDR3 region has the DNA TGTGCCAGTAGTAGCAGGGACGACGGGGGCCCGCCTGAAGCTTTCTTT. Its translation is CASSSRDDGGPPEAFF.

This clone came up a few times. V gene TRBV7-6 combines with J gene TRBJ2-5; D might be TRBD1 (6 bases). The length of the CDR3 is 13 residues. V lost 4 bases, J lost 2 bases, and 8 bases lay in between. Germline CDR1 SGHVS, CDR2 FNYEAQ. This CDR3 is CASSYGQQETQYF. In DNA form, the CDR3 reads TGTGCCAGCAGCTACGGACAGCAAGAGACCCAGTACTTC.

The chain links TRBV30 to TRBJ1-5; no definite D call. Trimming cost V 4 bases and J 0 bases, with 10 bases left between them. CDR3 length: 14 residues. Looked up from germline, CDR1 is GTSNPN and CDR2 is SVGIG (reference sequence). CDR3: CAWTPRGSNQPQHF. Here the CDR3 DNA reads TGTGCCTGGACCCCCCGCGGTAGCAATCAGCCCCAGCATTTT.

The V and J genes are TRBV6-1 and TRBJ2-3; D is unresolved. Germline CDR1 and CDR2: MNHNS and SASEGT. Trimming cost V 7 bases and J 0 bases, with 11 bases left between them. The CDR3 is made up of 14 amino acids. The CDR3 protein is CASKGGPSTDTQYF. Written as DNA, the CDR3 is TGTGCCAGCAAGGGCGGACCTAGCACAGATACGCAGTATTTT.

CDR3 amino acids: CASSPWTSGSRNEQYF. In DNA form, the CDR3 reads TGTGCCAGCAGCCCCTGGACTAGCGGGAGTCGGAACGAGCAGTACTTC. This chain joins TRBV5-5 and TRBJ2-7; 13 bases agree with TRBD2. The CDR3 runs to 16 residues. Germline values: CDR1 SGHKS, CDR2 YYEKEE (reference sequence). Trimming removed 4 bases from V and 5 bases from J; junction bases left unmatched: 9.

The J gene is TRBJ1-5, the V gene TRBV6-6; 11 positions agree with TRBD1. With V trimmed by 6 bases and J by 5 bases, 6 bases remained unmatched. Germline-derived CDR1 and CDR2 are MNHNY and SVGAGI (reference sequence). This CDR3 comprises 15 residues. The CDR3 bases are TGTGCCAGCAGCCTCCGGGACAGGGGGGATCAGCCCCAGCATTTT. Translation gives CASSLRDRGDQPQHF.

This clone occurred once. The chain combines TRBV6-6 with TRBJ1-5; 8 bases are a match to TRBD1. This CDR3 comprises 15 residues. Germline CDR1 and CDR2: MNHNY and SVGAGI (reference sequence). Trimming removed 5 bases from V and 7 bases from J; junction bases left unmatched: 10. The CDR3 DNA sequence: TGTGCCAGCAGTCGGGTTAGACAGGGGTACCAGCCCCAGCATTTT. This encodes CASSRVRQGYQPQHF.

The V gene is TRBV6-4, the J gene TRBJ1-2; no definite D call. There are 11 residues in the CDR3. Deletions cut 2 bases from V and 4 bases from J, with 2 bases between. CDR1 is MRHNA, CDR2 SNTAGT, per germline. CDR3 sequence (DNA): TGTGCCAGCAGTGACACCTATGGCTACACCTTC. This sequence encodes CASSDTYGYTF.

V usage is TRBV11-1 and J usage is TRBJ1-1; D call uncertain. The germline gives CDR1 SGHAT, CDR2 FQDESV (reference sequence). Trimming stripped 1 base from V and 10 bases from J, with 13 bases between. The CDR3 is made up of 13 amino acids. The CDR3 reads CASSLDILRGAFF. In DNA, the CDR3 is TGTGCCAGCAGCTTAGATATACTACGGGGAGCTTTCTTT.

The chain joins TRBV5-1 to TRBJ2-7; no firm D call. This CDR3 is built from 14 residues. V was trimmed by 0 bases and J by 0 bases, leaving 7 bases between them. Germline loops: CDR1 SGHRS, CDR2 YFSETQ. CDR3 nucleotides: TGCGCCAGCAGCTTGGGACTTGCCTCCTACGAGCAGTACTTC. This gives the protein CASSLGLASYEQYF. Looking up the rest from reference TRBV5-1 and TRBJ2-7 gives the full variable domain: KAGVTQTPRYLIKTRGQQVTLSCSPISGHRSVSWYQQTPGQGLQFLFEYFSETQRNKGNFPGRFSGRQFSNSRSEMNVSTLELGDSALYLCASSLGLASYEQYFGPGTRLTVT.

The genes are TRBV6-1 and TRBJ1-1, with 10 bases lining up with TRBD1. The junction had 7 bases not matched to a gene; V was cut back by 6 bases and J by 9 bases. Germline V gene lookup returns CDR1 MNHNS and CDR2 SASEGT. This CDR3 spans 13 amino acids. CDR3 amino acids: CASREDRGGKAFF. Here the CDR3 DNA reads TGTGCCAGCAGGGAGGACAGGGGGGGAAAAGCTTTCTTT.

J is TRBJ2-7 and V is TRBV6-1; 7 nucleotides agree with TRBD1. Looked up from germline, CDR1 is MNHNS and CDR2 is SASEGT. Trimming at V came to 6 bases and at J to 3 bases, leaving 8 bases not matched to a gene. CDR3 length equals 14 residues. CDR3 bases: TGTGCCAGCAGAAGGACAGGACCGTACTACGAGCAGTACTTC. As protein: CASRRTGPYYEQYF.

The genes are TRBV5-1 and TRBJ2-3; D may correspond to TRBD1 or TRBD2 (6 bases each). Trimming stripped 0 bases from V and 4 bases from J, with 12 bases between. Germline V gives CDR1 SGHRS, CDR2 YFSETQ. This CDR3 contains 15 residues. CDR3 bases: TGCGCCAGCAGCTTGGCCATGGGGGGCTCAGATACGCAGTATTTT. Its protein product is CASSLAMGGSDTQYF.

This clone occurred once. The chain couples TRBV7-9 to TRBJ2-3, with 7 bases fitting TRBD1. Per germline, CDR1 SEHNR and CDR2 FQNEAQ (reference sequence). The CDR3 has 16 residues. Trimming at V came to 6 bases and at J to 6 bases, leaving 15 bases not matched to a gene. Here the CDR3 DNA reads TGTGCCAGCAGGCCCCGTCCAGGGGGAGAGTGGGATACGCAGTATTTT. This sequence encodes CASRPRPGGEWDTQYF. The whole variable domain, filled in from reference TRBV7-9 and TRBJ2-3, reads DTGVSQNPRHKITKRGQNVTFRCDPISEHNRLYWYRQTLGQGPEFLTYFQNEAQLEKSRLLSDRFSAERPKGSFSTLEIQRTEQGDSAMYLCASRPRPGGEWDTQYFGPGTRLTVL.

This chain's CDR3 is CAWTDRETEQYF. The CDR3 coding sequence is TGTGCCTGGACTGACAGGGAGACCGAGCAGTACTTC. V gene TRBV30 combines with J gene TRBJ2-7; 7 positions agree with TRBD1. V lost 4 bases, J lost 6 bases, and 6 bases stayed unmatched. Per germline, CDR1 GTSNPN and CDR2 SVGIG (reference sequence). The CDR3 is 12 residues long.

By sample fraction, this clone is medium-sized (0.01 to 0.1%). CDR3 nucleotide sequence: TGTGCCAGCAGCTTAGCACAGGGGGGTAATGGTGAAGCTTTCTTT. Its translation is CASSLAQGGNGEAFF. V is TRBV11-3 and J is TRBJ1-1; 8 nucleotides align to TRBD1. Germline-derived CDR1 and CDR2 are SGHNT and YENEEA. The CDR3 sequence is 15 residues long. The J segment lost 7 bases and the V segment lost 1 base, leaving 8 bases of the junction unmatched.